Each of the 19 T cell receptor beta chains below was sequenced from the same sample in a study of monozygotic twins with inflammatory bowel disease. Using the 5' RACE reads, TCRdb records one entry per CDR3 protein without DNA. This specimen shows about 110,000 distinct CDR3 sequences; the ten leading clones hold roughly 12%. The specimen was blood. All receptors come from a human donor with ulcerative colitis or Crohn's disease, or a healthy co-twin of an affected twin (not recorded which).

This chain joins TRBV20-1 and TRBJ2-5; TCRdb designates TRBD1, a call that cannot be tested without DNA. CDR1 and CDR2 from the germline V gene are DFQATT and SNEGSKA (reference sequence). The CDR3 totals 14 residues. CDR3 region: CSASPLQAQETQYF.

The CDR3 reads CASSSGLAGRTDTQYF. The chain uses TRBV5-1 and TRBJ2-3; as DNA is missing, the TRBD2 call by TCRdb cannot be tested. The CDR3 is 16 residues long. Looked up from germline, CDR1 is SGHRS and CDR2 is YFSETQ.

The rearrangement links TRBV7-9 to TRBJ2-1. Germline-derived CDR1 and CDR2 are SEHNR and FQNEAQ (reference sequence). The CDR3 is 15 residues long. CDR3 sequence reads: CASSGSIGLYNEQFF.

This chain links TRBV13 with TRBJ2-2; TCRdb reports TRBD2, a call that lacks DNA to check it against. Germline values: CDR1 PRHDT, CDR2 FYEKMQ (reference sequence). The CDR3 consists of 16 residues. The CDR3 protein is CASSWGRERDSGELFF.

The V gene is TRBV19, the J gene TRBJ1-5; TCRdb picks TRBD1, but there is no DNA to check that call. Germline V gives CDR1 LNHDA, CDR2 SQIVND (reference sequence). The CDR3 spans 13 residues. This CDR3 reads CASSIDRGRPQHF.

V usage is TRBV29-1 and J usage is TRBJ1-2. The CDR3 covers 13 residues. Germline loops: CDR1 SQVTM, CDR2 ANQGSEA. CDR3 residues: CSVEDFEGLGYTF. The variable domain in full, with the rest retrieved from reference TRBV29-1 and TRBJ1-2, is SAVISQKPSRDICQRGTSLTIQCQVDSQVTMMFWYRQQPGQSLTLIATANQGSEATYESGFVIDKFPISRPNLTFSTLTVSNMSPEDSSIYLCSVEDFEGLGYTFGSGTRLTVV.

The chain is built from TRBV7-3 and TRBJ2-7. This CDR3 is 15 amino acids long. Germline loops: CDR1 SGHTA, CDR2 FQGTGA. The CDR3 protein is CASSLMVRHSYEQYF.

CDR3 in amino acids: CASTLWGLAEAFF. The chain combines TRBV12-3 or TRBV12-4 with TRBJ1-1; lacking DNA, the TRBD1 call made by TCRdb goes unchecked. CDR3 length: 13 residues.

The V gene is TRBV7-8, the J gene TRBJ2-7; TCRdb's D gene call, TRBD2, goes unchecked for lack of DNA. Germline V gene sequence: CDR1 SGHVS, CDR2 FQNEAQ. The CDR3 is made up of 14 amino acids. The CDR3 spells CARDRDYEVYEQYF. The variable domain in full, with the rest retrieved from reference TRBV7-8 and TRBJ2-7, is GAGVSQSPRYKVAKRGQDVALRCDPISGHVSLFWYQQALGQGPEFLTYFQNEAQLDKSGLPSDRFFAERPEGSVSTLKIQRTQQEDSAVYLCARDRDYEVYEQYFGPGTRLTVT.

V and J are TRBV4-3 and TRBJ2-6. The germline V gene has CDR1 LGHNA and CDR2 YSLEER. This CDR3 spans 14 amino acids. The CDR3: CASSHSSGANVLTF.

V and J are TRBV29-1 and TRBJ2-3; without DNA, the TCRdb call of TRBD2 cannot be checked. The CDR3 is made up of 14 amino acids. Germline V gives CDR1 SQVTM, CDR2 ANQGSEA. The CDR3 protein is CSGNYGGASDTQYF.

V and J are TRBV6-1 and TRBJ1-2; the D gene TCRdb calls, TRBD1, cannot be checked with no DNA. Germline lookup yields CDR1 MNHNS and CDR2 SASEGT. The CDR3 is made up of 13 amino acids. CDR3 loop: CASSAGQFYGYTF.

V is TRBV10-3 and J is TRBJ1-3; TCRdb names TRBD1, which stays unverified in the absence of DNA. The CDR3 spans 15 residues. Germline CDR1 reads ENHRY; CDR2 reads SYGVKD. The CDR3 is CAISNRENSGNTIYF.

This chain uses TRBV20-1 with TRBJ2-7; TCRdb's D call, TRBD2, is unchecked because there is no DNA. Germline-derived CDR1 and CDR2 are DFQATT and SNEGSKA (reference sequence). This CDR3 is built from 12 residues. CDR3 amino acids: CSARLAGYEQYF.

The J gene is TRBJ2-5, the V gene TRBV7-8. This CDR3 is built from 18 residues. CDR1 and CDR2 from the germline V gene are SGHVS and FQNEAQ. The CDR3 protein is CASSRFEAIAANKETQYF. The variable domain in full, with the rest retrieved from reference TRBV7-8 and TRBJ2-5, is GAGVSQSPRYKVAKRGQDVALRCDPISGHVSLFWYQQALGQGPEFLTYFQNEAQLDKSGLPSDRFFAERPEGSVSTLKIQRTQQEDSAVYLCASSRFEAIAANKETQYFGPGTRLLVL.

The V and J genes are TRBV5-1 and TRBJ1-1; TCRdb's D gene call, TRBD1, goes unchecked for lack of DNA. Germline CDR1 and CDR2: SGHRS and YFSETQ. This CDR3 is 16 amino acids long. CDR3 in amino acids: CASSQKVGTGNTEAFF. The variable domain in full, completed from reference TRBV5-1 and TRBJ1-1, reads KAGVTQTPRYLIKTRGQQVTLSCSPISGHRSVSWYQQTPGQGLQFLFEYFSETQRNKGNFPGRFSGRQFSNSRSEMNVSTLELGDSALYLCASSQKVGTGNTEAFFGQGTRLTVV.

The chain is built from TRBV10-3 and TRBJ2-5; TCRdb gives TRBD1 as the D gene, but with no DNA this cannot be confirmed. The CDR3 is 14 residues long. Germline CDR1 reads ENHRY; CDR2 reads SYGVKD. CDR3 region: CAISRTGKKETQYF.

The genes are TRBV5-6 and TRBJ1-2; TCRdb's D gene call, TRBD1, goes unchecked for lack of DNA. This CDR3 is 14 amino acids long. Per the germline V gene, CDR1 is SGHDT and CDR2 is YYEEEE. CDR3 sequence: CASSFRDNGYGYTF.

The chain is built from TRBV5-1 and TRBJ2-2; TCRdb lists TRBD1, though no DNA is available to test this call. There are 21 residues in the CDR3. Germline assignment: CDR1 SGHRS and CDR2 YFSETQ. CDR3: CASSLAPQGHLLLTNTGELFF. Full variable domain (rest looked up from reference TRBV5-1 and TRBJ2-2): KAGVTQTPRYLIKTRGQQVTLSCSPISGHRSVSWYQQTPGQGLQFLFEYFSETQRNKGNFPGRFSGRQFSNSRSEMNVSTLELGDSALYLCASSLAPQGHLLLTNTGELFFGEGSRLTVL.